Listed here are 15 T cell receptor beta chains from one sample, sequenced in a study of cytomegalovirus exposure and HLA in healthy donors. TCRdb's copy holds only in-frame clones and misses some; the assay was immunoSEQ multiplex PCR. The profile shows fewer than 200,000 clones, around nine tenths of them singletons. Sample: PBMCs. Every receptor here comes from a man younger than 40 in good health and CMV-seropositive.

The rearrangement uses TRBV5-4 and TRBJ2-3, with D hard to call. The CDR3 is 16 residues long. The V gene's germline CDR1 is SGHNT and CDR2 YYREEE (reference sequence). Trimming pared 4 bases from V and 2 bases from J, leaving 17 bases between. CDR3 nucleotides: TGTGCCAGCAGCCCCCCGACGGGCACTATCACAGATACGCAGTATTTT. This gives the protein CASSPPTGTITDTQYF.

This clone came up once. V is TRBV4-1 and J is TRBJ1-1, with D possibly being TRBD1 (5 bases). The germline gives CDR1 MGHRA, CDR2 YSYEKL. This CDR3 region has 18 residues. Trimming took 0 bases from V and 5 from J, leaving 22 bases between them. The CDR3 DNA reads as TGCGCCAGCAGCCAAGAGGGGCGGGCAATGGACACTCGTACTGAAGCTTTCTTT. Protein sequence: CASSQEGRAMDTRTEAFF.

The chain carries TRBV19 and TRBJ2-5; tentative D call: TRBD1 (5 bases). The last part of the DNA fits TRBJ2-7 better; the J call may be wrong. The germline V gene has CDR1 LNHDA and CDR2 SQIVND (reference sequence). This CDR3 has 11 residues. CDR3 region: CASSTGIEQYF. The CDR3 DNA follows: TGTGCCAGTAGCACAGGTATCGAGCAGTACTTC.

The gene calls are TRBV7-9 and TRBJ2-1; D unresolved. The ends were cut back, 0 bases at V and 8 bases at J, with 2 bases in the middle. Germline CDR1 SEHNR, CDR2 FQNEAQ (reference sequence). This CDR3 has 11 amino acids. CDR3 DNA: TGTGCCAGCAGCTTAGCCCATGAGCAGTTCTTC. Translating gives CASSLAHEQFF.

This clone was found once. The gene calls are TRBV19 and TRBJ2-7; D gene ambiguous. CDR1 is LNHDA, CDR2 SQIVND, per germline (reference sequence). The CDR3 sequence is 11 residues long. Trimming took 2 bases from V and 7 from J, leaving 6 bases between them. The CDR3 bases are TGTGCCAGTAGTATATATGGAGAGCAGTACTTC. This sequence encodes CASSIYGEQYF.

The V and J genes are TRBV29-1 and TRBJ2-1; D may be TRBD2 (5 bases). This CDR3 has 13 amino acids. Germline lookup yields CDR1 SQVTM and CDR2 ANQGSEA. V was shortened by 7 bases and J by 5 bases, with 15 bases between the two germline ends. The CDR3 nucleotides are TGCAGCGGTTCCCAGAGGGCCGACAATGAGCAGTTCTTC. Residues: CSGSQRADNEQFF.

This chain links TRBV27 with TRBJ1-5; 10 nucleotides agree with TRBD1. Germline V gene data show CDR1 as MNHEY and CDR2 as SMNVEV (reference sequence). CDR3 length equals 14 residues. The V segment lost 5 bases and the J segment 9 bases; nucleotides outside the gene matches: 7. CDR3: CASSPGQGFGPQHF. The CDR3 DNA sequence: TGTGCCAGCAGTCCGGGACAGGGGTTTGGGCCCCAGCATTTT.

This clone has just a few counts. The chain combines TRBV11-2 with TRBJ1-2; D uncertain. This CDR3 is built from 14 residues. CDR1 is SGHAT, CDR2 FQNNGV, per germline. The V and J ends lost 3 bases and 3 bases respectively, with 11 bases between them. The CDR3: CASSFTGPYYGYTF. The DNA for the CDR3 is TGTGCCAGCAGCTTTACTGGGCCCTACTATGGCTACACCTTC.

V usage is TRBV6-6 and J usage is TRBJ2-7; D possibly corresponds to TRBD2 (6 bases). Trimming pared 10 bases from V and 3 bases from J, leaving 16 bases between. Germline CDR1 MNHNY, CDR2 SVGAGI (reference sequence). The length of the CDR3 is 13 residues. The CDR3 nucleotides are TGTGCCATCGCACTTACTAGCAGCTACGAGCAGTACTTC. This gives the protein CAIALTSSYEQYF.

This chain uses TRBV5-1 with TRBJ2-2; D might be TRBD2 (6 bases). The V gene lost 5 bases and the J gene lost 4 bases, with 12 bases spanning the gap. The CDR3 has 14 residues. The V gene's germline CDR1 is SGHRS and CDR2 YFSETQ. Written as DNA, the CDR3 is TGCGCCAGCAGTACGGGGGATCGCACCGGGGAGCTGTTTTTT. Its translation is CASSTGDRTGELFF.

Regarding this clone: The sample has other DNA sequences that encode this CDR3 too. V gene TRBV9 combines with J gene TRBJ2-1; no reliable D call. The CDR3 loop spans 12 amino acids. V lost 0 bases, J lost 6 bases, and 4 bases lay in between. CDR1 and CDR2 from the germline V gene are SGDLS and YYNGEE. The CDR3 region has the DNA TGTGCCAGCAGCGTAGCGGGCAATGAGCAGTTCTTC. Amino acid sequence: CASSVAGNEQFF.

This rearrangement joins TRBV30 to TRBJ2-7, with D possibly being TRBD1 or TRBD2 (5 bases each). CDR1 and CDR2 from the germline V gene are GTSNPN and SVGIG (reference sequence). The V end lost 0 bases, the J end lost 2 bases, and 17 bases lay between the germline ends. CDR3 length: 16 amino acids. CDR3 sequence reads: CAWSVPRGPLPYEQYF. The CDR3 DNA follows: TGTGCCTGGAGTGTACCCCGGGGCCCCCTTCCCTACGAGCAGTACTTC. Supplemented by reference TRBV30 and TRBJ2-7, the full variable domain reads SQTIHQWPATLVQPVGSPLSLECTVEGTSNPNLYWYRQAAGRGLQLLFYSVGIGQISSEVPQNLSASRPQDRQFILSSKKLLLSDSGFYLCAWSVPRGPLPYEQYFGPGTRLTVT.

J is TRBJ2-1 and V is TRBV6-6; 11 bases align to TRBD1. Germline values: CDR1 MNHNY, CDR2 SVGAGI (reference sequence). The CDR3 runs 12 residues. The trim removed 8 bases at V and 6 bases at J, leaving 0 bases unmatched. The CDR3, as DNA: TGTGCCAGCGGGACAGGGGGCAATGAGCAGTTCTTC. This codes for CASGTGGNEQFF.

This clone was seen a single time. J is TRBJ2-5 and V is TRBV19; tentatively, D is TRBD1 (5 bases). The germline gives CDR1 LNHDA, CDR2 SQIVND (reference sequence). Trimming removed 4 bases from V and 2 bases from J, with 11 bases in between. This CDR3 comprises 14 residues. CDR3 nucleotides: TGTGCCAGTAGTAATCCAGGGTTGCAAGAGACCCAGTACTTC. Translation gives CASSNPGLQETQYF.

The chain has TRBV27 and TRBJ2-1; either TRBD1 or TRBD2 may fit D (5 bases each). The CDR3 runs to 14 residues. V lost 5 bases and J lost 6, with 14 bases in between. Germline CDR1 is MNHEY and CDR2 is SMNVEV (reference sequence). The CDR3 loop is CASSPLAGGNEQFF. In DNA, the CDR3 is TGTGCCAGCAGTCCCCTTGCTGGGGGCAATGAGCAGTTCTTC.